This T cell receptor (beta chain) was identified during a study of shared T cell receptors in the human thymus. Using immunoSEQ multiplex PCR, the repertoire was profiled, and TCRdb retains in-frame clones only, with some absent. The sample lists hundreds of thousands of clones, 88% occurring once. These records were also assigned to another study, of human thymus T cells. That source reports: Thymus pieces cut out during corrective heart surgery were the tissue that was used. Both thymic and peripheral blood repertoires showed apparently biased V and J usage. Related studies noted strongly shared thymic repertoires across unrelated people.

The sequenced sample was thymocytes. The clonotype originates from a boy under two years old with a congenital heart defect.

The CDR3 loop reads CASTSGANEQFF. Written as DNA, the CDR3 is TGTGCCAGTACCTCAGGGGCCAATGAGCAGTTCTTC. The gene calls are TRBV19 and TRBJ2-1; the D gene is possibly TRBD1 (6 bases). CDR3 length: 12 residues. Germline V gene data show CDR1 as LNHDA and CDR2 as SQIVND (reference sequence). Trimming took 7 bases from V and 6 from J, leaving 10 bases between them.